Shown below are 30 T cell receptor beta chains from a single sample sequenced in a study of CD8+CD57+ T cells in acquired aplastic anemia listed by TCRdb under 2018. Patients chosen for sequencing had shown expansion of CD8+CD57+ cells by flow cytometry. The run used an Illumina HiSeq 2000. Profiling of TCR beta VDJ combinations and CDR3 sequences used genomic DNA as the template. TCRdb ran its own pipeline on the public reads, namely fastp trimming at Q25 and MiXCR clone calling, and kept in-frame beta chains. Each entry merges the rows of one CDR3 protein and shows their most common DNA and genes. Present in this sample are around 200,000 distinct CDR3 sequences, 45% to 60% of which were seen just once. The ten largest clonotypes hold approximately 12% of the sample. What was sequenced was sorted CD4+, CD8+, or CD8+CD57+ T cells (not recorded which) from PBMCs. Receptors were obtained from a human donor with aplastic anemia.

The chain recombines TRBV29-1 with TRBJ1-2; D is perhaps TRBD1 (5 bases). Germline CDR1 SQVTM, CDR2 ANQGSEA. The CDR3 consists of 12 residues. V was shortened by 3 bases and J by 3 bases, with 8 bases between the two germline ends. The CDR3 bases are TGCAGCGTTGAGCCGGGGGACTATGGCTACACCTTC. It translates to CSVEPGDYGYTF.

In its sample, this clonotype was seen many times. The chain links TRBV10-3 to TRBJ1-6; D is ambiguous. Germline values: CDR1 ENHRY, CDR2 SYGVKD. The V gene lost 3 bases and the J gene lost 0 bases, with 6 bases spanning the gap. The CDR3 has 15 amino acids. CDR3: CAISDSSSYNSPLHF. The CDR3 coding sequence is TGTGCCATCAGTGACAGTAGCTCCTATAATTCACCCCTCCACTTT.

This clonotype appeared once. This may stem from a read error, because a much larger clone lies one nucleotide away. The genes are TRBV30 and TRBJ1-6, with a tentative D call TRBD1 (6 bases). Germline CDR1 reads GTSNPN; CDR2 reads SVGIG (reference sequence). This CDR3 is built from 13 residues. The DNA of the CDR3 is TGTGCCTGGAGTCCCCAGGGGACTTCACCCCTCCGCTTT. Amino acid sequence: CAWSPQGTSPLRF. The variable domain in full, with the rest retrieved from reference TRBV30 and TRBJ1-6, is SQTIHQWPATLVQPVGSPLSLECTVEGTSNPNLYWYRQAAGRGLQLLFYSVGIGQISSEVPQNLSASRPQDRQFILSSKKLLLSDSGFYLCAWSPQGTSPLRFGNGTRLTVT.

Points on this clonotype: A much bigger clone sits one base away, suggesting this may be a read error. V and J are TRBV10-3 and TRBJ2-7; tentative D call: TRBD1 (5 bases). V shed 5 bases and J shed 5 bases, with 16 bases lying between them. Germline V CDR1 and CDR2: ENHRY, SYGVKD. This CDR3 has 14 amino acids. The CDR3 nucleotides are TGTGCCATCAGTTCACCAGACAGACTCCACGAGCAGTACTTC. This codes for CAISSPDRLHEQYF.

The CDR3: CASTRDSNQPQHF. The CDR3 DNA is TGTGCCAGCACAAGGGACAGTAATCAGCCCCAGCATTTT. The V and J genes are TRBV2 and TRBJ1-5, with 7 nucleotides matching TRBD1. The J segment lost 4 bases and the V segment lost 7 bases, leaving 4 bases of the junction unmatched. CDR1 SNHLY and CDR2 FYNNEI come from the germline V gene. The CDR3 is 13 amino acids.

This clonotype occurred a few times. This chain uses TRBV20-1 with TRBJ2-5, with D possibly TRBD2 on 6 matching bases. V lost 1 base and J 2 bases, leaving 11 bases between the germline ends. Germline-derived CDR1 and CDR2 are DFQATT and SNEGSKA (reference sequence). CDR3 size: 14 residues. CDR3 DNA sequence: TGCAGTGCTAGAGGGACTAACGAGCAAGAGACCCAGTACTTC. This gives the protein CSARGTNEQETQYF.

This clonotype has a single count. The rearrangement uses TRBV7-9 and TRBJ1-6; D may be TRBD1 (5 bases). This CDR3 is 13 amino acids long. Trimming shortened V by 7 bases and J by 6 bases, and 10 bases separated the two germline ends. Germline V lookup: CDR1 SEHNR, CDR2 FQNEAQ (reference sequence). The CDR3 here is CASKRGANSPLHF. The CDR3 region has the DNA TGTGCCAGCAAGAGGGGAGCTAATTCACCCCTCCACTTT.

The chain recombines TRBV7-8 with TRBJ2-7; TRBD1 aligns across 7 bases. The CDR3 is 12 residues long. Germline-derived CDR1 and CDR2 are SGHVS and FQNEAQ. Unmatched junction bases numbered 4, after V lost 4 bases and J lost 7 bases. As DNA, the CDR3 is TGTGCCAGCAGCTACCTACAGGGGGAGCAGTACTTC. Translation gives CASSYLQGEQYF.

This clonotype appeared a few times. The chain uses TRBV6-5 and TRBJ2-4; 8 bases line up with TRBD1. The CDR3 runs 12 residues. Trimming took 4 bases from V and 15 from J; bases not matched to a gene: 8. Germline V lookup: CDR1 MNHEY, CDR2 SVGAGI. The CDR3 DNA reads TGTGCCAGCAGTTCACTTCCGGGACAGGTGTACTTC. Amino acids: CASSSLPGQVYF.

The rearrangement links TRBV4-1 to TRBJ2-3; D gene uncertain. CDR3 size: 15 residues. V was trimmed by 0 bases and J by 0 bases, leaving 7 bases between them. Germline-derived CDR1 and CDR2 are MGHRA and YSYEKL. The CDR3 sequence is CASSQEGSSTDTQYF. CDR3 nucleotide sequence: TGCGCCAGCAGCCAAGAGGGCTCCAGCACAGATACGCAGTATTTT.

This clonotype has a handful of counts. The chain is built from TRBV24-1 and TRBJ1-3, with D unresolved. Germline CDR1 KGHDR, CDR2 SFDVKD. There are 14 residues in the CDR3. The V and J ends lost 2 bases and 1 base respectively, with 5 bases between them. The CDR3 DNA sequence: TGTGCCACCAGTGATTCAGCTTCTGGAAACACCATATATTTT. As protein: CATSDSASGNTIYF.

This clonotype was found once. Written as DNA, the CDR3 is TGTGCCAGCAAGGTCACGGGGCTGGGGGATACGCAGTATTTT. Protein: CASKVTGLGDTQYF. The chain combines TRBV12-3 or TRBV12-4 with TRBJ2-3; either TRBD1 or TRBD2 may supply D (5 bases each). The CDR3 is made up of 14 amino acids. V was pared by 7 bases and J by 6 bases, with 17 bases between.

The CDR3 region has the DNA TGTGCCAGCTCGAGGGAGGGCTATGAGCAGTTCTTC. It codes for CASSREGYEQFF. This chain links TRBV2 with TRBJ2-1; TRBD2 aligns across 7 bases. CDR3 length equals 12 residues. V dropped 8 bases and J dropped 8; count of bases not matched to a gene: 6. The germline V gene encodes CDR1 SNHLY and CDR2 FYNNEI.

Of note for this clonotype: At one of its ends the junction is not consistent with the germline gene, which may arise from a read error. This sequence joins TRBV7-8 and TRBJ2-7; D possibly matches TRBD1 or TRBD2 (5 bases each). The CDR3 loop spans 15 amino acids. CDR1 is SGHVS and CDR2 is FQNEAQ in the germline V gene. CDR3 DNA: TGTGCCAGCAGCTTAGGGGGACCCAACTCCTACGGGCAGTACTTC. This codes for CASSLGGPNSYGQYF. The whole variable domain, remainder taken from reference TRBV7-8 and TRBJ2-7, is GAGVSQSPRYKVAKRGQDVALRCDPISGHVSLFWYQQALGQGPEFLTYFQNEAQLDKSGLPSDRFFAERPEGSVSTLKIQRTQQEDSAVYLCASSLGGPNSYGQYFGPGTRLTVT.

This clonotype showed up many times. The gene calls are TRBV20-1 and TRBJ1-2; D is possibly TRBD1 (6 bases). Per germline, CDR1 DFQATT and CDR2 SNEGSKA (reference sequence). Trimming cost V 4 bases and J 0 bases, with 21 bases left between them. The CDR3 is made up of 17 amino acids. CDR3 nucleotide sequence: TGCAGTGCTACCCGGGGGGCAAGGACAAATCCTAACTATGGCTACACCTTC. Translation: CSATRGARTNPNYGYTF.

As for this clonotype: A much larger clone differs from this one at a single base, so this may be a read error. The chain links TRBV7-9 to TRBJ2-7, with unresolved D. Per germline, CDR1 SEHNR and CDR2 FQNEAQ (reference sequence). V was pared by 4 bases and J by 7 bases, with 14 bases between. This CDR3 is built from 13 residues. The CDR3 protein is CASSYRKGGEQYF. The CDR3 DNA reads TGTGCCAGCAGCTACAGAAAGGGCGGAGAGCAGTACTTC.

This clonotype was detected a few times. The V and J genes are TRBV20-1 and TRBJ1-2; D is ambiguous. Per germline, CDR1 DFQATT and CDR2 SNEGSKA (reference sequence). The CDR3 runs to 13 residues. Trimming left V 3 bases short and J 3 bases short, with 11 bases between. CDR3 in DNA: TGCAGTGCTAGTAGGGCCGGAGACTATGGCTACACCTTC. This codes for CSASRAGDYGYTF.

This clonotype was picked up many times. The chain combines TRBV6-1 with TRBJ2-7, with 7 bases aligning to TRBD1. V was pared by 5 bases and J by 6 bases, with 16 bases of the junction left unmatched. This CDR3 region has 16 residues. Germline loops: CDR1 MNHNS, CDR2 SASEGT. Written as DNA, the CDR3 is TGTGCCAGCAGTTCTCCGACAGGGTTGAGGGCACCCGAGCAGTACTTC. It is translated as CASSSPTGLRAPEQYF.

This clonotype was counted at least ten times. The gene calls are TRBV5-1 and TRBJ2-7; D tentatively reads TRBD1 or TRBD2 (5 bases each). From germline, CDR1 is SGHRS and CDR2 YFSETQ. The CDR3 has 15 amino acids. Deletions cut 0 bases from V and 3 bases from J, with 13 bases between. CDR3 region: CASSLALGVGYEQYF. The CDR3 DNA follows: TGCGCCAGCAGCTTGGCCCTGGGGGTAGGCTACGAGCAGTACTTC.

The chain is built from TRBV7-6 and TRBJ1-1; D possibly corresponds to TRBD1 (6 bases). Per germline, CDR1 SGHVS and CDR2 FNYEAQ. The V gene lost 5 bases and the J gene lost 3 bases, with 10 bases spanning the gap. The CDR3 sequence is 13 residues long. CDR3 DNA sequence: TGTGCCAGCAGCCCAAACAGGGACACTGAAGCTTTCTTT. Its translation is CASSPNRDTEAFF.

The chain couples TRBV29-1 to TRBJ2-1; D might be TRBD2 (6 bases). Germline assignment: CDR1 SQVTM and CDR2 ANQGSEA. Trimming shortened V by 6 bases and J by 0 bases, and 9 bases separated the two germline ends. This CDR3 is 13 amino acids long. CDR3 residues: CSVGGSSYNEQFF. Here the CDR3 DNA reads TGCAGCGTCGGAGGGTCCTCCTACAATGAGCAGTTCTTC.

This clonotype has a count of ten or more. The J gene is TRBJ2-7, the V gene TRBV7-8; no firm D call. Germline-derived CDR1 and CDR2 are SGHVS and FQNEAQ. This CDR3 is built from 15 residues. Trimming took 1 base from V and 1 from J, leaving 11 bases between them. The CDR3 here is CASSLVQGPSYEQYF. The CDR3 coding sequence is TGTGCCAGCAGCTTAGTGCAAGGACCATCCTACGAGCAGTACTTC.

In DNA, the CDR3 is TGTGCCTCCAGAGGGGGCGGAACTGAAGCTTTCTTT. It codes for CASRGGGTEAFF. The gene calls are TRBV10-3 and TRBJ1-1; 7 bases line up with TRBD1. V trimming: 11 bases; J trimming: 5 bases; junction bases outside the gene matches: 8. The germline V gene encodes CDR1 ENHRY and CDR2 SYGVKD. This CDR3 comprises 12 residues.

V gene TRBV5-8 combines with J gene TRBJ2-3; no definite D call. The CDR3 contains 15 residues. V lost 2 bases, J lost 2 bases, and 12 bases lay in between. CDR1 and CDR2 from the germline V gene are SGHTS and YDEGEE. The CDR3 DNA follows: TGTGCCAGCAGCTTATACCTCCTAAACACAGATACGCAGTATTTT. This encodes CASSLYLLNTDTQYF.

This rearrangement joins TRBV24-1 to TRBJ2-3; D not certain. Germline-derived CDR1 and CDR2 are KGHDR and SFDVKD. The CDR3 has 16 amino acids. The V end lost 7 bases, the J end lost 4 bases, and 20 bases lay between the germline ends. CDR3 DNA: TGTGCCACCAGAGCCGCGGTAGGTTGGACCGCAGATACGCAGTATTTT. Amino acid sequence: CATRAAVGWTADTQYF.

V and J are TRBV5-6 and TRBJ2-7; no firm D call. The V and J ends lost 4 bases and 4 bases respectively, with 15 bases between them. Germline assignment: CDR1 SGHDT and CDR2 YYEEEE. There are 14 residues in the CDR3. The CDR3 bases are TGTGCCAGCAGCCTCTTTTCGGGCGAGTACGAGCAGTACTTC. Its translation: CASSLFSGEYEQYF.

This clonotype was detected many times. The CDR3 DNA is TGTGCCAGCAGTTACTATCAGGGCGCGTTGCCTGAAGCTTTCTTT. Translating gives CASSYYQGALPEAFF. The chain employs TRBV6-5 and TRBJ1-1, with D possibly being TRBD1 (5 bases). Germline V gene data show CDR1 as MNHEY and CDR2 as SVGAGI. With 1 base removed from V and 6 bases from J, the gap between germline ends came to 15 bases. The CDR3 totals 15 residues.

This clonotype has just one count. A junction boundary mismatches the germline segment, possibly from a read error. The chain uses TRBV12-3 or TRBV12-4 and TRBJ1-6; D is unclear. The CDR3 runs 16 residues. This CDR3 is CAGRVESVGYNSLLHF. The DNA for the CDR3 is TGTGCCGGCAGAGTTGAGAGCGTGGGGTATAATTCACTCCTCCACTTT.

This clonotype showed up just a few times. The chain combines TRBV11-2 with TRBJ2-1; 15 bases fit TRBD2. CDR3 length: 15 amino acids. The V segment lost 4 bases and the J segment 7 bases; nucleotides outside the gene matches: 2. The germline V gene has CDR1 SGHAT and CDR2 FQNNGV. The CDR3 loop reads CASSSGLAGGNEQFF. Written as DNA, the CDR3 is TGTGCCAGCAGCTCTGGACTAGCGGGGGGGAATGAGCAGTTCTTC.

This chain uses TRBV7-2 with TRBJ1-2; D is unclear. In germline, CDR1 is SGHTA, CDR2 FQGNSA. The CDR3 sequence is 14 residues long. V was shortened by 5 bases and J by 0 bases, with 10 bases between the two germline ends. CDR3: CASSPTDPNYGYTF. In DNA form, the CDR3 reads TGTGCCAGCAGCCCCACGGATCCTAACTATGGCTACACCTTC.